The 3 T cell receptor beta chains reported below all come from one sample, sequenced in a study of cytomegalovirus exposure and HLA in healthy donors. The PCR ran on 60 Vbeta and 13 Jbeta primers. Clones were read by immunoSEQ multiplex PCR, and TCRdb kept only the in-frame ones, dropping some. This sample has approximately 160,000 clones, with around 80% found just once. Sequencing input: PBMCs. The receptors were sampled from a male donor in good health and CMV-seronegative.

This clone was detected once. The J gene is TRBJ2-1, the V gene TRBV6-1, with a possible D match to TRBD2 (5 bases). In germline, CDR1 is MNHNS, CDR2 SASEGT. Trimming removed 6 bases at V and 4 bases at J, with 16 bases between. This CDR3 is built from 15 residues. CDR3 loop: CASSLDLADYNEQFF. CDR3 coding DNA: TGTGCCAGCAGCCTAGATCTAGCAGATTACAATGAGCAGTTCTTC.

The J gene is TRBJ2-1, the V gene TRBV19, with a tentative D call TRBD2 (6 bases). The CDR3 covers 14 residues. V was pared by 7 bases and J by 8 bases, with 18 bases between. CDR1 LNHDA and CDR2 SQIVND come from the germline V gene (reference sequence). CDR3 bases: TGTGCCAGTAACTCAGGACTACGTATTGATGAGCAGTTCTTC. Protein: CASNSGLRIDEQFF.

Concerning this clone itself: Other DNA sequences within the sample encode an identical CDR3. V and J are TRBV5-1 and TRBJ2-7; TRBD1 matches at 9 bases. CDR1 and CDR2 (germline): SGHRS, YFSETQ. The CDR3 spans 15 residues. The ends lost 5 bases at V and 4 bases at J; junction bases unmatched: 10. As DNA, the CDR3 is TGCGCCAGCAGAGTAGGCAACAGGGGGCTGTACGAGCAGTACTTC. Protein: CASRVGNRGLYEQYF.